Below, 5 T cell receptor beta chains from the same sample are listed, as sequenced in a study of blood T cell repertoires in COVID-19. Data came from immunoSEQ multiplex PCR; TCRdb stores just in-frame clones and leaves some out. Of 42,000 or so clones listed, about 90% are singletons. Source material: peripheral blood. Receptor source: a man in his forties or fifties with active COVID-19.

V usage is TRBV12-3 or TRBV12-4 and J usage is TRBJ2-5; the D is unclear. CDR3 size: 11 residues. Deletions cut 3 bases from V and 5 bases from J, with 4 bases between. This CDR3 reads CASSFSETQYF. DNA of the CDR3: TGTGCCAGCAGTTTTAGTGAGACCCAGTACTTC.

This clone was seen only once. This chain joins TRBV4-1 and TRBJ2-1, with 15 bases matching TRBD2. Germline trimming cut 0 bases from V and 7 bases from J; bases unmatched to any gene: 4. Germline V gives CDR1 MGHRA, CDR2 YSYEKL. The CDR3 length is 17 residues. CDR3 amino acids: CASSQDRTSGRGNEQFF. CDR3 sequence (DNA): TGCGCCAGCAGCCAAGACCGGACTAGCGGGAGGGGTAATGAGCAGTTCTTC.

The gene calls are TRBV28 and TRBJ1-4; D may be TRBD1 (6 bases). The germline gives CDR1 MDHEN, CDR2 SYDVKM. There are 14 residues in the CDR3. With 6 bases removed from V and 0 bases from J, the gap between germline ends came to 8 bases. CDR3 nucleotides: TGTGCCAGCAGGGACAGCTCAACTAATGAAAAACTGTTTTTT. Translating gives CASRDSSTNEKLFF.

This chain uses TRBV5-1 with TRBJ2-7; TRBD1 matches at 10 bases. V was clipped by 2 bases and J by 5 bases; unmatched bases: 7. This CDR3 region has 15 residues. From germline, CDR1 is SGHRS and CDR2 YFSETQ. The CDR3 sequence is CASSFRQGARNEQYF. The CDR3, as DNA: TGCGCCAGCAGCTTCAGACAGGGGGCGCGAAACGAGCAGTACTTC. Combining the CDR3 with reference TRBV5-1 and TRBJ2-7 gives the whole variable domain KAGVTQTPRYLIKTRGQQVTLSCSPISGHRSVSWYQQTPGQGLQFLFEYFSETQRNKGNFPGRFSGRQFSNSRSEMNVSTLELGDSALYLCASSFRQGARNEQYFGPGTRLTVT.

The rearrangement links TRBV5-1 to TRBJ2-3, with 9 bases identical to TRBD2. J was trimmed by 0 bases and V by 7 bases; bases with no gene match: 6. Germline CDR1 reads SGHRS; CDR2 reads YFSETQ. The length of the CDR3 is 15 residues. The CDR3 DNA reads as TGCGCCAGCGACCCGACTAGCGGAAGCACAGATACGCAGTATTTT. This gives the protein CASDPTSGSTDTQYF.